The entry below describes one TCR beta chain. Its antigen remains unknown. Peptide-pool stimulation followed by sequencing identified expanded antigen-specific CD4+ clonotypes in the ViraFEST assay. Having been cultured for approximately ten days, the cells underwent CD4+ T cell isolation. SARS-CoV-2 infected the person between March and December 2020, as confirmed by PCR. J lost 3 bases, V lost 4 bases, and 8 bases had no gene match. CDR1 and CDR2 (germline): SGHDN, FVKESK. The length of the CDR3 is 15 residues. This specimen comes from a study of vaccination effects on CD4 cells after COVID-19. Libraries were prepared by immunoSEQ multiplex PCR; TCRdb keeps only in-frame clonotypes and omits some of them. The sample records roughly 54,000 clones, 65% to 80% being singletons.

This chain uses TRBV14 with TRBJ2-7; 8 bases agree with TRBD1. This clonotype was sampled from a human donor who had a prior SARS-CoV-2 infection. Material: CD4+ T cells from PBMCs cultured with HIV peptides, obtained before COVID-19 vaccination. Sample subset: HIV-1 Nef peptide pool negative control/reference culture. The DNA for the CDR3 is TGTGCCAGCAGCCGTCCCGGGACAGGCCTCTACGAGCAGTACTTC. As protein: CASSRPGTGLYEQYF. The variable domain in full, with the rest retrieved from reference TRBV14 and TRBJ2-7, is EAGVTQFPSHSVIEKGQTVTLRCDPISGHDNLYWYRRVMGKEIKFLLHFVKESKQDESGMPNNRFLAERTGGTYSTLKVQPAELEDSGVYFCASSRPGTGLYEQYFGPGTRLTVT.